A single sample is the source of the 32 T cell receptor beta chains below, sequenced in a study of blood T cell repertoires in COVID-19. Data came from immunoSEQ multiplex PCR; TCRdb stores just in-frame clones and leaves some out. The sample records around 140,000 clones, roughly 84% being singletons. The sequenced sample consisted of peripheral blood. These receptors were obtained from a man in his sixties with acute or convalescent COVID-19.

V gene TRBV7-9 combines with J gene TRBJ1-6, with 8 bases identical to TRBD1. The V gene end was trimmed by 6 bases and the J gene end by 10 bases; junction bases not matched to a gene: 5. In germline, CDR1 is SEHNR, CDR2 FQNEAQ (reference sequence). The CDR3 runs 13 residues. The CDR3 DNA is TGTGCCAGCAGAGGGACAGGAAACTCACCCCTCCACTTT. Translation: CASRGTGNSPLHF.

This chain uses TRBV29-1 with TRBJ1-2; possibly TRBD1 for D (5 bases). CDR1 is SQVTM, CDR2 ANQGSEA, per germline. The ends were cut back, 0 bases at V and 4 bases at J, with 12 bases in the middle. The CDR3 spans 14 residues. The DNA for the CDR3 is TGCAGCGTTGAAGATCTACGACAGACCTATGGCTACACCTTC. Its translation is CSVEDLRQTYGYTF. Looking up the rest from reference TRBV29-1 and TRBJ1-2 gives the full variable domain: SAVISQKPSRDICQRGTSLTIQCQVDSQVTMMFWYRQQPGQSLTLIATANQGSEATYESGFVIDKFPISRPNLTFSTLTVSNMSPEDSSIYLCSVEDLRQTYGYTFGSGTRLTVV.

In its sample, this clone was seen once. The chain joins TRBV27 to TRBJ2-7; TRBD2 might be the D (6 bases). V was trimmed by 8 bases and J by 6 bases, leaving 17 bases between them. Germline CDR1 reads MNHEY; CDR2 reads SMNVEV (reference sequence). The CDR3 has 13 residues. CDR3: CASRGTFRSEQYF. CDR3 in DNA: TGTGCCAGCCGCGGGACTTTCCGGTCCGAGCAGTACTTC.

The V and J genes are TRBV7-8 and TRBJ2-2; 8 positions match TRBD1. The junction had 2 bases not matched to a gene; V was cut back by 5 bases and J by 0 bases. Germline V gene lookup returns CDR1 SGHVS and CDR2 FQNEAQ. The CDR3 runs to 15 residues. The CDR3 region is CASSRTGTNTGELFF. The CDR3 nucleotides are TGTGCCAGCAGCAGGACAGGGACGAACACCGGGGAGCTGTTTTTT.

The rearrangement uses TRBV10-3 and TRBJ2-3; 10 bases map to TRBD2. This CDR3 region has 13 residues. Germline CDR1 and CDR2: ENHRY and SYGVKD. Unmatched junction bases numbered 1, after V lost 4 bases and J lost 6 bases. The CDR3 DNA is TGTGCCATCAGTGCAGCGGGGGGGGATACGCAGTATTTT. Translated, it gives CAISAAGGDTQYF.

The chain links TRBV7-9 to TRBJ1-4; perhaps TRBD1 as D (5 bases). The CDR3 runs 16 residues. Looked up from germline, CDR1 is SEHNR and CDR2 is FQNEAQ (reference sequence). V lost 5 bases to trimming and J lost 8 bases, with 21 bases between them. The CDR3 DNA follows: TGTGCCAGCAGCCAAGGAGGAGGGGCCTTCGGAGAAAAACTGTTTTTT. Translated: CASSQGGGAFGEKLFF.

The V gene is TRBV30, the J gene TRBJ1-4, with a tentative D call TRBD1 (5 bases). CDR3 length: 13 amino acids. The germline gives CDR1 GTSNPN, CDR2 SVGIG (reference sequence). The V end lost 1 base, the J end lost 6 bases, and 9 bases lay between the germline ends. DNA of the CDR3: TGTGCCTGGAGTGCGGGGGGGGATGAAAAACTGTTTTTT. Translation gives CAWSAGGDEKLFF.

V gene TRBV6-5 combines with J gene TRBJ2-4, with D possibly TRBD2 on 6 matching bases. The V gene's germline CDR1 is MNHEY and CDR2 SVGAGI. Between the trimmed V and J ends, which lost 8 bases and 0 bases, there was a span of 14 bases. The CDR3 spans 15 residues. DNA of the CDR3: TGTGCCAGCGTTCAGGAGGGAAGAGCCAAAAACATTCAGTACTTC. This sequence encodes CASVQEGRAKNIQYF.

The chain links TRBV7-9 to TRBJ2-2; D is unresolved. V dropped 3 bases and J dropped 1 base, with 6 bases sitting between them. The germline V gene has CDR1 SEHNR and CDR2 FQNEAQ (reference sequence). The CDR3 totals 14 residues. CDR3 residues: CASSLSGNTGELFF. The CDR3 DNA reads as TGTGCCAGCAGCTTGTCAGGGAACACCGGGGAGCTGTTTTTT.

V and J are TRBV11-2 and TRBJ1-2; D is undetermined. The ends were cut back, 5 bases at V and 0 bases at J, with 10 bases in the middle. CDR1 SGHAT and CDR2 FQNNGV come from the germline V gene. This CDR3 comprises 14 residues. CDR3 nucleotide sequence: TGTGCCAGCAGCGGAGAGAGTACTAACTATGGCTACACCTTC. Encoded protein: CASSGESTNYGYTF.

The table lists this clone with a few counts. V is TRBV9 and J is TRBJ1-1, with D unresolved. Per the germline V gene, CDR1 is SGDLS and CDR2 is YYNGEE. Trimming removed 7 bases at V and 7 bases at J, with 14 bases between. CDR3 size: 12 residues. The CDR3 region has the DNA TGTGCCAGCGGCCACCCGGAGGGTGAAGCTTTCTTT. Translating gives CASGHPEGEAFF.

The rearrangement uses TRBV18 and TRBJ2-7; D perhaps matches TRBD2 (5 bases). The length of the CDR3 is 12 residues. Germline V gene lookup returns CDR1 KGHSH and CDR2 LQKENI. The V gene lost 6 bases and the J gene lost 3 bases, with 9 bases spanning the gap. This CDR3 is CASSRDYYEQYF. In DNA, the CDR3 is TGTGCCAGCTCCCGTGACTACTACGAGCAGTACTTC.

The chain carries TRBV19 and TRBJ2-7; 10 nucleotides align to TRBD1. Germline CDR1 reads LNHDA; CDR2 reads SQIVND (reference sequence). V gave up 3 bases and J gave up 3 bases; unmatched junction bases: 5. The CDR3 is 15 residues long. The DNA of the CDR3 is TGTGCCAGTAGTATGACGGGACAGGGGTTCTACGAGCAGTACTTC. Translating it yields CASSMTGQGFYEQYF. The entire variable domain, with the rest obtained from reference TRBV19 and TRBJ2-7, is as follows: DGGITQSPKYLFRKEGQNVTLSCEQNLNHDAMYWYRQDPGQGLRLIYYSQIVNDFQKGDIAEGYSVSREKKESFPLTVTSAQKNPTAFYLCASSMTGQGFYEQYFGPGTRLTVT.

This clone was picked up a small number of times. The chain employs TRBV6-1 and TRBJ1-1, with D maybe TRBD1 (6 bases). This CDR3 region has 15 residues. Germline V gene data show CDR1 as MNHNS and CDR2 as SASEGT. V lost 0 bases to trimming and J lost 2 bases, with 10 bases between them. The CDR3 nucleotides are TGTGCCAGCAGTGAAGCATCACAGGGTAACACTGAAGCTTTCTTT. Its protein product is CASSEASQGNTEAFF.

The DNA for the CDR3 is TGTGCCTGGAGTTTCACCCTCCGGGACATCCGGGGACAGGGATACGAGCAGTACTTC. It specifies CAWSFTLRDIRGQGYEQYF. The rearrangement links TRBV30 to TRBJ2-7, with 9 nucleotides matching TRBD1. V was pared by 2 bases and J by 4 bases, with 21 bases of the junction left unmatched. This CDR3 contains 19 residues. Germline CDR1 and CDR2: GTSNPN and SVGIG (reference sequence).

This clone has just one count. Germline is not matched at one junction end, which may reflect a read error. V usage is TRBV12-3 or TRBV12-4 and J usage is TRBJ1-4; D call uncertain. The CDR3 totals 12 residues. The CDR3: CVSSRNNEKLFF. For the CDR3, the DNA is TGTGTCAGCAGCCGTAATAATGAAAAACTGTTTTTT.

This rearrangement joins TRBV7-8 to TRBJ2-5; a possible D gene is TRBD2 (6 bases). CDR1 SGHVS and CDR2 FQNEAQ come from the germline V gene. The V end lost 5 bases, the J end lost 2 bases, and 9 bases lay between the germline ends. The CDR3 covers 13 residues. The CDR3 loop is CASSRGTQETQYF. The CDR3 bases are TGTGCCAGCAGCCGTGGGACTCAAGAGACCCAGTACTTC.

The chain combines TRBV7-9 with TRBJ2-3; no reliable D call. From germline, CDR1 is SEHNR and CDR2 FQNEAQ (reference sequence). V was trimmed by 5 bases and J by 1 base, leaving 13 bases between them. The CDR3 spans 15 residues. This CDR3 reads CASSPFDTRTDTQYF. The CDR3 nucleotides read TGTGCCAGCAGCCCCTTCGACACCCGCACAGATACGCAGTATTTT.

The chain combines TRBV11-2 with TRBJ2-2; D perhaps matches TRBD2 (5 bases). CDR1 is SGHAT and CDR2 is FQNNGV in the germline V gene. This CDR3 spans 14 amino acids. V gave up 5 bases and J gave up 5 bases, with 12 bases separating them. The CDR3 region has the DNA TGTGCCAGCAGCCCCAAGACTAATACCGGGGAGCTGTTTTTT. This translates into CASSPKTNTGELFF.

CDR3 coding DNA: TGCAGCGTTAGTTTCTCAGGGGTCGGCGGTGGAAACACCATATATTTT. This sequence encodes CSVSFSGVGGGNTIYF. The chain employs TRBV29-1 and TRBJ1-3; perhaps TRBD1 as D (6 bases). Trimming left V 5 bases short and J 3 bases short, with 20 bases between. Germline V gives CDR1 SQVTM, CDR2 ANQGSEA. This CDR3 is built from 16 residues.

J is TRBJ1-5 and V is TRBV19; perhaps TRBD1 as D (6 bases). Trimming shortened V by 4 bases and J by 4 bases, and 14 bases separated the two germline ends. CDR1 is LNHDA and CDR2 is SQIVND in the germline V gene (reference sequence). The CDR3 is 15 residues long. The CDR3, as DNA: TGTGCCAGTAGTAAAGGGGGGGGGAATAATCAGCCCCAGCATTTT. Its translation: CASSKGGGNNQPQHF. Using reference TRBV19 and TRBJ1-5 for the parts outside the CDR3, the full variable domain is DGGITQSPKYLFRKEGQNVTLSCEQNLNHDAMYWYRQDPGQGLRLIYYSQIVNDFQKGDIAEGYSVSREKKESFPLTVTSAQKNPTAFYLCASSKGGGNNQPQHFGDGTRLSIL.

This sequence joins TRBV18 and TRBJ2-2; 8 nucleotides align to TRBD2. V lost 3 bases and J lost 2; bases outside the gene matches: 5. The CDR3 consists of 16 residues. The germline V gene encodes CDR1 KGHSH and CDR2 LQKENI. CDR3 protein: CASSPGLAGNTGELFF. The CDR3, as DNA: TGTGCCAGCTCACCGGGCCTAGCGGGTAACACCGGGGAGCTGTTTTTT. The full variable domain, its missing parts supplied by reference TRBV18 and TRBJ2-2, is NAGVMQNPRHLVRRRGQEARLRCSPMKGHSHVYWYRQLPEEGLKFMVYLQKENIIDESGMPKERFSAEFPKEGPSILRIQQVVRGDSAAYFCASSPGLAGNTGELFFGEGSRLTVL.

V is TRBV5-1 and J is TRBJ2-5; 7 bases align to TRBD1. Germline values: CDR1 SGHRS, CDR2 YFSETQ. The V gene end was trimmed by 3 bases and the J gene end by 5 bases; junction bases not matched to a gene: 10. The CDR3 loop spans 15 amino acids. The CDR3 DNA is TGCGCCAGCAGCTCCCCGTGGACAGGCGGGGAGACCCAGTACTTC. Protein product: CASSSPWTGGETQYF.

This chain joins TRBV30 and TRBJ2-7; 10 nucleotides align to TRBD1. V trimming: 1 base; J trimming: 2 bases; junction bases outside the gene matches: 5. From germline, CDR1 is GTSNPN and CDR2 SVGIG (reference sequence). The CDR3 runs to 15 residues. This CDR3 reads CAWSGSDRGAYEQYF. CDR3 nucleotide sequence: TGTGCCTGGAGTGGATCGGACAGGGGGGCCTACGAGCAGTACTTC.

This clone was counted a single time. The V and J genes are TRBV7-3 and TRBJ2-1; a weak D match, TRBD2 (6 bases). CDR3 length: 16 residues. Per the germline V gene, CDR1 is SGHTA and CDR2 is FQGTGA. The germline V and J ends were trimmed by 5 bases and 7 bases, with 21 bases remaining between them. CDR3 protein: CASSITGTSVQNEQFF. The CDR3 bases are TGTGCCAGCAGCATTACCGGGACTTCGGTTCAGAATGAGCAGTTCTTC.

This clone has more than one count but fewer than ten. This chain uses TRBV27 with TRBJ1-1; D is uncertain. V lost 3 bases and J 4 bases, leaving 9 bases between the germline ends. The CDR3 extends over 13 amino acids. In germline, CDR1 is MNHEY, CDR2 SMNVEV (reference sequence). CDR3 coding DNA: TGTGCCAGCAGTTTTCAAGTACTCACTGAAGCTTTCTTT. Protein sequence: CASSFQVLTEAFF.

This clone has just one count. The V gene is TRBV5-1, the J gene TRBJ2-7, with D possibly matching TRBD1 (8 bases). This CDR3 contains 14 residues. V was pared by 3 bases and J by 3 bases, with 13 bases between. The germline gives CDR1 SGHRS, CDR2 YFSETQ. The CDR3 loop is CASSYTGGVYEQYF. The CDR3 DNA reads as TGCGCCAGCAGCTACACAGGGGGGGTCTACGAGCAGTACTTC.

This chain joins TRBV19 and TRBJ2-1; 7 nucleotides agree with TRBD2. Germline V gives CDR1 LNHDA, CDR2 SQIVND (reference sequence). This CDR3 has 15 residues. Trimming at V came to 5 bases and at J to 1 base, leaving 5 bases not matched to a gene. Here the CDR3 reads CASSPRRGSYNEQFF. For the CDR3, the DNA is TGTGCCAGTAGTCCCCGGCGGGGGTCCTACAATGAGCAGTTCTTC.

The CDR3 reads CATSDLQGGRKSGELFF. As DNA, the CDR3 is TGTGCCACCAGTGATTTGCAAGGCGGGAGAAAATCCGGGGAGCTGTTTTTT. This chain links TRBV24-1 with TRBJ2-2, with TRBD2 matching over 7 bases. J lost 6 bases, V lost 0 bases, and 9 bases had no gene match. Germline loops: CDR1 KGHDR, CDR2 SFDVKD. The CDR3 runs 17 residues.

The CDR3 spells CASSSRSLTGELFF. In DNA form, the CDR3 reads TGTGCCAGCAGCTCCCGTAGCCTCACCGGGGAGCTGTTTTTT. The V call is TRBV7-8, the J call TRBJ2-2; D remains unclear. CDR3 length: 14 residues. The V gene lost 4 bases and the J gene lost 4 bases, with 10 bases spanning the gap. The V gene's germline CDR1 is SGHVS and CDR2 FQNEAQ.

The rearrangement joins TRBV5-4 to TRBJ2-7; TRBD2 agrees at 7 bases. J gave up 5 bases and V 2 bases, and 7 bases lay outside the gene matches. Per germline, CDR1 SGHNT and CDR2 YYREEE (reference sequence). The length of the CDR3 is 14 residues. This CDR3 reads CASSLMGLPNEQYF. The CDR3 DNA sequence: TGTGCCAGCAGCTTAATGGGACTACCAAACGAGCAGTACTTC.

The chain couples TRBV3-1 (or the pseudogene TRBV3-2) to TRBJ2-2, with D possibly matching TRBD1 (6 bases). Trimming left V 1 base short and J 8 bases short, with 20 bases between. The CDR3 contains 17 residues. CDR1 is LGHDT and CDR2 is YNNKEL in the germline V gene (reference sequence). CDR3 amino acids: CASSQGTADRWGGELFF. CDR3 sequence (DNA): TGTGCCAGCAGCCAAGGGACCGCCGACAGGTGGGGGGGGGAGCTGTTTTTT.